This entry lists 17 T cell receptor beta chains sequenced from one sample in a study of spatial heterogeneity in lung cancer. Documented time point: sample taken at primary tumor resection. Whole RNA came from tumor, nontumor lung or frozen PBMC and was sequenced without being sorted. TCRdb fed the 5' RACE reads into MiXCR, producing one record per CDR3 protein. The profile shows more than 30,000 distinct CDR3 sequences, approximately 6.3% of them singletons. The specimen was PBMCs, collected at surgery. The origin of the receptors is a male donor with early-stage non-small cell lung cancer.

This clonotype was recorded a few times. The rearrangement joins TRBV7-6 to TRBJ2-3; 8 bases agree with TRBD2. The J segment lost 4 bases and the V segment lost 5 bases, leaving 2 bases of the junction unmatched. The CDR3 spans 13 residues. The V gene's germline CDR1 is SGHVS and CDR2 FNYEAQ. The DNA of the CDR3 is TGTGCCAGCAGCCACGGGGGGGCAGATACGCAGTATTTT. Encoded protein: CASSHGGADTQYF.

This clonotype was detected many times. This chain joins TRBV7-9 and TRBJ1-2, with TRBD1 as a possible D gene (5 bases). The ends were cut back, 3 bases at V and 4 bases at J, with 15 bases in the middle. The CDR3 consists of 15 residues. In germline, CDR1 is SEHNR, CDR2 FQNEAQ (reference sequence). The CDR3, as DNA: TGTGCCAGCAGCTTTGGGGCCCCCAACTTCTATGGCTACACCTTC. Its translation: CASSFGAPNFYGYTF. The whole variable domain, filled in from reference TRBV7-9 and TRBJ1-2, reads DTGVSQNPRHKITKRGQNVTFRCDPISEHNRLYWYRQTLGQGPEFLTYFQNEAQLEKSRLLSDRFSAERPKGSFSTLEIQRTEQGDSAMYLCASSFGAPNFYGYTFGSGTRLTVV.

This clonotype has just a few counts. The chain uses TRBV29-1 and TRBJ1-1; D is unresolved. From germline, CDR1 is SQVTM and CDR2 ANQGSEA. V dropped 8 bases and J dropped 3 bases, with 16 bases sitting between them. The CDR3 has 13 residues. The CDR3 nucleotides read TGCAGCACGCAAGTTTCTTTCGACACTGAAGCTTTCTTT. It translates to CSTQVSFDTEAFF.

This clonotype was found a few times. The chain carries TRBV2 and TRBJ1-1; the D is unclear. CDR3 size: 13 residues. The germline V and J ends were trimmed by 4 bases and 1 base, with 7 bases remaining between them. CDR1 and CDR2 (germline): SNHLY, FYNNEI. The CDR3 protein is CASSVRQNTEAFF. CDR3 in DNA: TGTGCCAGCAGTGTACGTCAGAACACTGAAGCTTTCTTT.

This clonotype was seen repeatedly, ten times or more. The chain links TRBV4-2 to TRBJ2-3; D call uncertain. Looked up from germline, CDR1 is LGHNA and CDR2 is YNFKEQ. The CDR3 has 16 residues. V gave up 0 bases and J gave up 1 base, with 11 bases separating them. The CDR3 here is CASSQDMNQGTDTQYF. The CDR3 DNA follows: TGTGCCAGCAGCCAAGATATGAATCAGGGCACAGATACGCAGTATTTT.

The table lists this clonotype with many counts. The CDR3 here is CSALNRNNEQFF. The DNA for the CDR3 is TGCAGTGCTTTAAACAGAAACAATGAGCAGTTCTTC. The chain is built from TRBV20-1 and TRBJ2-1; D remains unclear. The CDR3 spans 12 residues. V was clipped by 5 bases and J by 5 bases, with 10 bases between them. CDR1 DFQATT and CDR2 SNEGSKA come from the germline V gene (reference sequence).

This chain joins TRBV28 and TRBJ1-3; D unresolved. The CDR3 spans 15 residues. V gave up 5 bases and J gave up 0 bases, with 11 bases separating them. Germline values: CDR1 MDHEN, CDR2 SYDVKM. CDR3 residues: CASSPGSHSGNTIYF. CDR3 in DNA: TGTGCCAGCAGTCCCGGCAGCCACTCTGGAAACACCATATATTTT. The whole variable domain, filled in from reference TRBV28 and TRBJ1-3, reads DVKVTQSSRYLVKRTGEKVFLECVQDMDHENMFWYRQDPGLGLRLIYFSYDVKMKEKGDIPEGYSVSREKKERFSLILESASTNQTSMYLCASSPGSHSGNTIYFGEGSWLTVV.

This clonotype turned up a few times. V usage is TRBV30 and J usage is TRBJ1-1, with 8 bases lining up with TRBD1. The V gene end was trimmed by 3 bases and the J gene end by 5 bases; junction bases not matched to a gene: 8. The V gene's germline CDR1 is GTSNPN and CDR2 SVGIG (reference sequence). The CDR3 extends over 14 amino acids. This CDR3 reads CAWRGRTGRTEAFF. The DNA for the CDR3 is TGTGCCTGGAGGGGCCGGACAGGGAGAACTGAAGCTTTCTTT.

This clonotype showed up many times. The chain recombines TRBV24-1 with TRBJ1-1, with D unresolved. V was cut by 2 bases and J by 1 base, with 10 bases left in between. This CDR3 is 15 amino acids long. Germline V gene sequence: CDR1 KGHDR, CDR2 SFDVKD. This chain's CDR3 is CATSDSQTRNTEAFF. The CDR3, as DNA: TGTGCCACCAGTGATTCGCAGACTAGGAACACTGAAGCTTTCTTT.

This clonotype is deemed medium-sized. The J gene is TRBJ2-2, the V gene TRBV7-8; D perhaps matches TRBD2 (6 bases). Trimming removed 1 base from V and 0 bases from J, with 6 bases in between. Germline CDR1 SGHVS, CDR2 FQNEAQ. The length of the CDR3 is 15 residues. The CDR3 region has the DNA TGTGCCAGCAGCTTAGGGGGGGCGAACACCGGGGAGCTGTTTTTT. Amino acid sequence: CASSLGGANTGELFF. Combining the CDR3 with reference TRBV7-8 and TRBJ2-2 gives the whole variable domain GAGVSQSPRYKVAKRGQDVALRCDPISGHVSLFWYQQALGQGPEFLTYFQNEAQLDKSGLPSDRFFAERPEGSVSTLKIQRTQQEDSAVYLCASSLGGANTGELFFGEGSRLTVL.

This clonotype was recorded at least ten times. The CDR3 reads CASSYRDREVYGYTF. The CDR3 DNA reads TGTGCCAGTAGTTACCGGGACAGGGAGGTATATGGCTACACCTTC. The chain joins TRBV19 to TRBJ1-2; 9 bases map to TRBD1. The trim removed 5 bases at V and 5 bases at J, leaving 9 bases unmatched. Germline V gene lookup returns CDR1 LNHDA and CDR2 SQIVND (reference sequence). The CDR3 runs to 15 residues.

In its sample, this clonotype was seen many times. The chain recombines TRBV6-2 or TRBV6-3 with TRBJ2-3; D is undetermined. The CDR3 length is 18 residues. Germline V lookup: CDR1 MNHEY, CDR2 SVGEGT. V was clipped by 2 bases and J by 5 bases, with 23 bases between them. The CDR3 region is CASSYPQSQRTWGDTQYF. The CDR3 nucleotides are TGTGCCAGCAGTTACCCCCAATCCCAGCGCACCTGGGGAGATACGCAGTATTTT.

This clonotype was seen many times. The V gene is TRBV24-1, the J gene TRBJ2-1; TRBD2 matches 12 bases. Germline V gives CDR1 KGHDR, CDR2 SFDVKD. The V segment lost 4 bases and the J segment 7 bases; nucleotides outside the gene matches: 7. This CDR3 has 16 amino acids. This CDR3 reads CATSDRTSGGLNEQFF. The CDR3 bases are TGTGCCACCAGTGACCGCACTAGCGGGGGGTTGAATGAGCAGTTCTTC.

This clonotype has at least ten counts. The J gene is TRBJ1-5, the V gene TRBV4-2, with unresolved D. There are 12 residues in the CDR3. Deletions cut 5 bases from V and 4 bases from J, with 6 bases between. CDR1 LGHNA and CDR2 YNFKEQ come from the germline V gene. CDR3 sequence: CASSAQNQPQHF. CDR3 coding DNA: TGTGCCAGCAGCGCGCAGAATCAGCCCCAGCATTTT.

The sample holds a few counts of this clonotype. CDR3 region: CASSQRGRETQYF. The DNA for the CDR3 is TGTGCCAGCAGCCAAAGGGGGCGAGAGACCCAGTACTTC. The chain is built from TRBV3-1 and TRBJ2-5; 7 bases match TRBD1. The CDR3 is made up of 13 amino acids. V trimming: 2 bases; J trimming: 4 bases; junction bases outside the gene matches: 1. The germline gives CDR1 LGHDT, CDR2 YNNKEL (reference sequence).

This clonotype was seen ten or more times. This sequence joins TRBV20-1 and TRBJ2-3; D gene uncertain. The CDR3 is 16 amino acids. The V gene's germline CDR1 is DFQATT and CDR2 SNEGSKA (reference sequence). Trimming stripped 5 bases from V and 2 bases from J, with 20 bases between. CDR3 nucleotides: TGCAGTGCTCCGGATCCCAAGGCGGATAACACAGATACGCAGTATTTT. Protein sequence: CSAPDPKADNTDTQYF.

This clonotype was found many times. V gene TRBV6-1 combines with J gene TRBJ2-3; 10 bases agree with TRBD2. The junction had 10 bases not matched to a gene; V was cut back by 6 bases and J by 1 base. Germline V lookup: CDR1 MNHNS, CDR2 SASEGT. The length of the CDR3 is 17 residues. CDR3 residues: CASRAWGGTSGTDTQYF. The CDR3 bases are TGTGCCAGCAGGGCTTGGGGGGGGACTAGCGGCACAGATACGCAGTATTTT.